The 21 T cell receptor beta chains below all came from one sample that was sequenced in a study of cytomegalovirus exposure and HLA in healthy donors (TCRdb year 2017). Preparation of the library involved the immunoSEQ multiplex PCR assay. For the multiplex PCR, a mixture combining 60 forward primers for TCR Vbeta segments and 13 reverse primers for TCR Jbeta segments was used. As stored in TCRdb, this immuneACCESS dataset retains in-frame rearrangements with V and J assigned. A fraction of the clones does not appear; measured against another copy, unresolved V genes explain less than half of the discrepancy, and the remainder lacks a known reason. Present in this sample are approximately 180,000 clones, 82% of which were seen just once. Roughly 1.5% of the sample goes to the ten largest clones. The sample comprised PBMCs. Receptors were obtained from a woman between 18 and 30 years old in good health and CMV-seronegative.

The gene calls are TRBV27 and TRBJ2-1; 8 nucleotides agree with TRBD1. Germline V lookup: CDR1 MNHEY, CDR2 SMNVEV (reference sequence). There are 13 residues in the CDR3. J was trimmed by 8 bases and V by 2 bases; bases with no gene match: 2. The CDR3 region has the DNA TGTGCCAGCAGTTTAAGACAGGGGTATGAGCAGTTCTTC. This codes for CASSLRQGYEQFF.

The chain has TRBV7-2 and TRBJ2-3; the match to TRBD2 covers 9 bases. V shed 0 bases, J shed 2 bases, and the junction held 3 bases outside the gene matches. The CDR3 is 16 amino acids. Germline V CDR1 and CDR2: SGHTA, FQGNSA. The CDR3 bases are TGTGCCAGCAGCTTAGCGCTAGCGGGGAACACAGATACGCAGTATTTT. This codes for CASSLALAGNTDTQYF.

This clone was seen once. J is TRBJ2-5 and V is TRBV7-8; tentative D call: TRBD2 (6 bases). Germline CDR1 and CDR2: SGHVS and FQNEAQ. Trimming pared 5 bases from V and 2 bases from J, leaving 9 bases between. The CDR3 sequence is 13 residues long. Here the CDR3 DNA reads TGTGCCAGCAGCCGGGACTTACAAGAGACCCAGTACTTC. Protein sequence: CASSRDLQETQYF.

The CDR3 loop is CASSSSGGLVHEQYV. DNA for the CDR3: TGTGCCAGCAGCTCTTCAGGGGGCCTCGTCCACGAGCAGTACGTC. The chain employs TRBV11-2 and TRBJ2-7, with 8 bases lining up with TRBD1. The germline CDR1 and CDR2 sequences are SGHAT and FQNNGV. The CDR3 has 15 amino acids. V lost 4 bases, J lost 5 bases, and 10 bases stayed unmatched.

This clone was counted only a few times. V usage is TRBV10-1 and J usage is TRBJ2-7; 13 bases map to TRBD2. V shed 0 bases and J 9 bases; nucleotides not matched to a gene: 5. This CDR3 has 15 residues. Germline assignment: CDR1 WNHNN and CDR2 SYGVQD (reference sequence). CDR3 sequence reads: CASSESKLAGGRQYV. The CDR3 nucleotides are TGCGCCAGCAGTGAGTCGAAACTAGCGGGAGGGCGGCAGTACGTC.

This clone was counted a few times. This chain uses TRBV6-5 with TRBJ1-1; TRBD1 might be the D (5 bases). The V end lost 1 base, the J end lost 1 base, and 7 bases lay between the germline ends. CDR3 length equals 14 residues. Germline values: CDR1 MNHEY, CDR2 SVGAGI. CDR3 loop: CASSYWGENTEAFF. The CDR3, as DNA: TGTGCCAGCAGTTACTGGGGGGAGAACACTGAAGCTTTCTTT.

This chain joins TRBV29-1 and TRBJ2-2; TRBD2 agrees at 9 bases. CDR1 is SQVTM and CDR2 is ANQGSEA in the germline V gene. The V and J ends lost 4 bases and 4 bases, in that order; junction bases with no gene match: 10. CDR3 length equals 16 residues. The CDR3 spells CSVVFHSGSITGELFF. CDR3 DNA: TGCAGCGTTGTCTTCCATAGCGGGAGTATCACCGGGGAGCTGTTTTTT.

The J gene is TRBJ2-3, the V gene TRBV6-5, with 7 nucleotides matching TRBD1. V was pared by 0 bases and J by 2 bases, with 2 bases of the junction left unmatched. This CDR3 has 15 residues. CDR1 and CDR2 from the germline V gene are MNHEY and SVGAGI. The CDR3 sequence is CASSYSGTDTDTQYF. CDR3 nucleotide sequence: TGTGCCAGCAGTTACTCCGGGACAGACACAGATACGCAGTATTTT.

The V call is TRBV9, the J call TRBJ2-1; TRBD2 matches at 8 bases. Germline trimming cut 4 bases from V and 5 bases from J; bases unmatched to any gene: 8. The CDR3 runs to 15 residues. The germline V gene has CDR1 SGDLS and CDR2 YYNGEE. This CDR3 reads CASSFSGNPHNEQFF. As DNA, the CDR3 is TGTGCCAGCAGCTTTAGCGGGAACCCCCACAATGAGCAGTTCTTC.

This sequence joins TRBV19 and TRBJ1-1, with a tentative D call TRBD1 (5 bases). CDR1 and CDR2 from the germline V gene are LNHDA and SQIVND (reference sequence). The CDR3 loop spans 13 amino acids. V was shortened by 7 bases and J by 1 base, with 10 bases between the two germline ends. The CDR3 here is CASKTRENTEAFF. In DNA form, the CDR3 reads TGTGCCAGTAAGACCAGGGAGAACACTGAAGCTTTCTTT.

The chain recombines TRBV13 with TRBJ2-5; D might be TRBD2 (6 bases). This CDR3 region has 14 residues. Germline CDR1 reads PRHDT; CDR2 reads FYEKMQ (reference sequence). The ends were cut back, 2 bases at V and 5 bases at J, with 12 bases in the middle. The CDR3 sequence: CASSLHREWETQYF. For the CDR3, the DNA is TGTGCCAGCAGCTTACATCGGGAGTGGGAGACCCAGTACTTC.

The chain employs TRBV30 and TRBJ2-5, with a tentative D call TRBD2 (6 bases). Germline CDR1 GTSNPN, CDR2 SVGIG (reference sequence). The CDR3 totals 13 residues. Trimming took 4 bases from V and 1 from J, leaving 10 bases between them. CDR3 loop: CAWKTRAQETQYF. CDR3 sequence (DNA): TGTGCCTGGAAGACTAGAGCCCAAGAGACCCAGTACTTC.

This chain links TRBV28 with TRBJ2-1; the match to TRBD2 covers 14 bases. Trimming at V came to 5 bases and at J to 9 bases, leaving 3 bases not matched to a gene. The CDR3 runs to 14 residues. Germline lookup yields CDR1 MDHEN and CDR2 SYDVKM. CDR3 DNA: TGTGCCAGCAGTGGGACTAGCGGGAGTCTTGAGCAGTTCTTC. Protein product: CASSGTSGSLEQFF.

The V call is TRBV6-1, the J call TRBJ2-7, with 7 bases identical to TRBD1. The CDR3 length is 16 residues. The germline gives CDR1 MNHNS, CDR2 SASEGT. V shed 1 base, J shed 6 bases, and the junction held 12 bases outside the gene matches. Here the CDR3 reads CASSEDGPRTGSEQYV. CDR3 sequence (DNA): TGTGCCAGCAGTGAAGACGGCCCAAGGACAGGTTCCGAGCAGTACGTC.

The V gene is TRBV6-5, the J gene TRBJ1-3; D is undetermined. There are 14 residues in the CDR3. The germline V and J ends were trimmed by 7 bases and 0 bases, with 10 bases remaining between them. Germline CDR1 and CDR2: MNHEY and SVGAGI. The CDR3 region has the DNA TGTGCCAGCAAAGTGGGAGTCTCTGGAAACACCATATATTTT. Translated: CASKVGVSGNTIYF.

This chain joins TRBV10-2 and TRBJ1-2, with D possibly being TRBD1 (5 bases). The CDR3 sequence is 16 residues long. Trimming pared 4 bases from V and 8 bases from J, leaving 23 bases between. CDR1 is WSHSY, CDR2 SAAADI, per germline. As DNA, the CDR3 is TGCGCCAGCAGTGTGGTTGCGGGACCCCGGAGCGGGGGCTACACCTTC. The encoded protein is CASSVVAGPRSGGYTF.

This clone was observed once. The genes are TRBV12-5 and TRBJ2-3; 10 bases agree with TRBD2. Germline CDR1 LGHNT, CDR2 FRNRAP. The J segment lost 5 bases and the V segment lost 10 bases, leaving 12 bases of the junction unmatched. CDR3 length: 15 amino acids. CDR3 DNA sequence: TGTGCTACGGGGCTCCCCGCTAGCGGGGGAGATACGCAGTATTTT. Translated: CATGLPASGGDTQYF.

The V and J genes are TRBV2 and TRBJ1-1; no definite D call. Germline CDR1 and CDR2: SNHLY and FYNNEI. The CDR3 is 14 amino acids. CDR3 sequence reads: CADQVDFAGTEAFF. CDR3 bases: TGTGCAGACCAGGTGGATTTTGCGGGAACTGAAGCTTTCTTT.

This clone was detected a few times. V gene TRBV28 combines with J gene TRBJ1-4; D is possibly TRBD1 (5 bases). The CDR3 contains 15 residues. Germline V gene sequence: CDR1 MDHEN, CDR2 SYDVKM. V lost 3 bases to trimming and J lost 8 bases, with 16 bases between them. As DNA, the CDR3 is TGTGCCAGCAGTTTGGGTTCGCAGGGAAGAGAAAAACTGTTTTTT. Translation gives CASSLGSQGREKLFF.

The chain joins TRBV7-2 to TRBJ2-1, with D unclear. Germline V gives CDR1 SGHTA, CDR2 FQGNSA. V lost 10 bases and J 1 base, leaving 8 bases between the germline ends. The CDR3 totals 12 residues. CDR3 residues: CATGQSYNEQFF. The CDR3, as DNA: TGTGCCACAGGCCAATCCTACAATGAGCAGTTCTTC.

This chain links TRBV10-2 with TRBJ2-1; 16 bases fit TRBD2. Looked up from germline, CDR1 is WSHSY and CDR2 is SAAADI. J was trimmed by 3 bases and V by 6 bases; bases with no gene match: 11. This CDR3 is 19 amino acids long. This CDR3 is CASRDAGGTSGGGYNEQFF. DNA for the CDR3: TGCGCCAGCAGAGACGCGGGAGGGACTAGCGGGGGGGGCTACAATGAGCAGTTCTTC.